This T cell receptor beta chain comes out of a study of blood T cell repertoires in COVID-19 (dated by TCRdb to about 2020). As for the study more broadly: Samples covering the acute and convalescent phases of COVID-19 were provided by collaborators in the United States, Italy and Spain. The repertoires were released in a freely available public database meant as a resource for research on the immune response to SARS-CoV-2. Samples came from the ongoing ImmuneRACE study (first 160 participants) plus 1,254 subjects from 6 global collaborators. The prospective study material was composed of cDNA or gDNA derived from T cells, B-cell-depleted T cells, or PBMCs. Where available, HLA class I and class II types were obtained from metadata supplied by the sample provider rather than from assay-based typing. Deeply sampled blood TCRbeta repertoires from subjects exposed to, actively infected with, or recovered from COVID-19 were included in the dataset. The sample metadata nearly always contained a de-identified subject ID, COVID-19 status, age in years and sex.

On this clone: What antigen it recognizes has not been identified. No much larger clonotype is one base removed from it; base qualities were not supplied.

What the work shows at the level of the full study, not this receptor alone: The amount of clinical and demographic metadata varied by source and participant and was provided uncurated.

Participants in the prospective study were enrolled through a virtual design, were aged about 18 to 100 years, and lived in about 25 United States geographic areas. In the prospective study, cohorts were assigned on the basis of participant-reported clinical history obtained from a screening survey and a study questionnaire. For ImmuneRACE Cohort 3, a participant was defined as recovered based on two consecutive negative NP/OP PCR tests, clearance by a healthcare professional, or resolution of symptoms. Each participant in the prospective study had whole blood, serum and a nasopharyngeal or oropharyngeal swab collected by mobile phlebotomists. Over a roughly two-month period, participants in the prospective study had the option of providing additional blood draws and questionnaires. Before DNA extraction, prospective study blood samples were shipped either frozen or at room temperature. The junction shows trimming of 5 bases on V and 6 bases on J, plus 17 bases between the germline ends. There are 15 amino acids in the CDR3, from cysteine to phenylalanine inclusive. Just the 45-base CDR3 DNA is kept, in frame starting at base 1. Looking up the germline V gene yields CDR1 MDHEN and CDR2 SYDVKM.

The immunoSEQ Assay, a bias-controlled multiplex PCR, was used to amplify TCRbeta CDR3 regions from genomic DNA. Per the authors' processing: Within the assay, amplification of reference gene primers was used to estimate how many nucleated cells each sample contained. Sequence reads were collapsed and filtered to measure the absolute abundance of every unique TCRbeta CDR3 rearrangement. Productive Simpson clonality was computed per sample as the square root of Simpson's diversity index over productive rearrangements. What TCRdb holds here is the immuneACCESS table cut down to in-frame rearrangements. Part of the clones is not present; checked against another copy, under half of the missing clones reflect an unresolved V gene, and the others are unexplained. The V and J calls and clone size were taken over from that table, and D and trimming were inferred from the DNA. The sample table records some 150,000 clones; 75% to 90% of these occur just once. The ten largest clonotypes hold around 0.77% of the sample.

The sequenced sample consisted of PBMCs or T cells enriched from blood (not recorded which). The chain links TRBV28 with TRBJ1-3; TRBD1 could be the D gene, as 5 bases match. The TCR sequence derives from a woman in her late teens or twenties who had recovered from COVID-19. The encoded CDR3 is CASSPNPAGPNTIYF. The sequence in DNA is TGTGCCAGCAGTCCAAACCCAGCAGGGCCAAACACCATATATTTT.